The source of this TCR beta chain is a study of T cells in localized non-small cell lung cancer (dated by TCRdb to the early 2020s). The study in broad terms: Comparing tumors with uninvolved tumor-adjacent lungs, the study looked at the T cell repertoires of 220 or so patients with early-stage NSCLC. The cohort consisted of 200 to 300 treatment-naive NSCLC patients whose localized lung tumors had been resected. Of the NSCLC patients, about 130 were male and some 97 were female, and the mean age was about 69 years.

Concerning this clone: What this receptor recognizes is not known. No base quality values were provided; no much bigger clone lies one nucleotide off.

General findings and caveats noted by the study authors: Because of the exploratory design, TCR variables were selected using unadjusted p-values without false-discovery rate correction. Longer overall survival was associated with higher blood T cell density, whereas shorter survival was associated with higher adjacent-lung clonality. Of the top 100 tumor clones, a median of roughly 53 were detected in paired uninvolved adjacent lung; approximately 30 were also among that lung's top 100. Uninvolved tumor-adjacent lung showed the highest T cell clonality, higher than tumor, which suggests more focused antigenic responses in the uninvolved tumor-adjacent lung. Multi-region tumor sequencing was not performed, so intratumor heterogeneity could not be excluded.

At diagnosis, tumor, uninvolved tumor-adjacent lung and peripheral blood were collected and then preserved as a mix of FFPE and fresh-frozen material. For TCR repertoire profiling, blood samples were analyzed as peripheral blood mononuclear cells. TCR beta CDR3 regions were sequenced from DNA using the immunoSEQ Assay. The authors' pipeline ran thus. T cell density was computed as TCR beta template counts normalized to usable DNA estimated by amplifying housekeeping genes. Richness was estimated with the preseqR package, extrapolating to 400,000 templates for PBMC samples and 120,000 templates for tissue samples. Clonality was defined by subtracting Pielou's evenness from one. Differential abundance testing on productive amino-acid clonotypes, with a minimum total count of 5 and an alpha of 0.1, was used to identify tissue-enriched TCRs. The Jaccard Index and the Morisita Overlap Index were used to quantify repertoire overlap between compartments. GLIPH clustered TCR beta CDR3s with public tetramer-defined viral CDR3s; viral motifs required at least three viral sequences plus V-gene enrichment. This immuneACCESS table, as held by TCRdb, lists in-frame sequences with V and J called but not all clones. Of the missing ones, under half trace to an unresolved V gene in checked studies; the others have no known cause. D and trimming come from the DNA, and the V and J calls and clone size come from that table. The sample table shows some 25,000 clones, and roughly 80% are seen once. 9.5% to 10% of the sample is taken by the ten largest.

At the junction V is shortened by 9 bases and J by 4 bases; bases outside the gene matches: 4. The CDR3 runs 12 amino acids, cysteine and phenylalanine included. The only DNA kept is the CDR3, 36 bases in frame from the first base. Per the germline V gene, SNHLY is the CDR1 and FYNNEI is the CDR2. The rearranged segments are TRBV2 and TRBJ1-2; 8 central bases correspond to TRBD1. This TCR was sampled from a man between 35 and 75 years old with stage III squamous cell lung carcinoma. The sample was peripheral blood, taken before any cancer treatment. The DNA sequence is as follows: TGTGCCAGTCTGGACAGGGTCTATGGCTACACCTTC. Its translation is CASLDRVYGYTF.